The subject of this entry is one TCR beta chain. The data derive from a study of patients and donors after allogeneic stem cell transplantation. TCRdb analysed the RT-PCR reads with MiXCR anew, one entry per CDR3 protein. The sample lists about 200,000 distinct CDR3 sequences; over 30% were seen once. The CDR3 runs to 15 residues. CDR1 and CDR2 from the germline V gene are MNHEY and SMNVEV (reference sequence). V dropped 5 bases and J dropped 5 bases, with 16 bases sitting between them. The chain links TRBV27 to TRBJ1-5, with D possibly matching TRBD1 (5 bases). This receptor was taken from a human donor who was either an allogeneic HSCT recipient or a stem cell or donor lymphocyte infusion donor (not recorded which). It is not recorded whose cells these are; they may come from a transplant donor. Specimen: blood, either unsorted or a sorted T cell fraction (not recorded which). The CDR3 DNA reads TGTGCCAGCAGTCACGACAGTCAAGGTTATCAGCCCCAGCATTTT. Amino acids: CASSHDSQGYQPQHF.